This is a list of T cell receptor beta chains from one sample in a study of OX40 agonist ivuxolimab in advanced cancers. Sequenced by immunoSEQ multiplex PCR; TCRdb stores in-frame clones only, minus some. The profile shows around 110,000 clones, under 95% of them singletons. The input for sequencing was CD4+ or CD8+ T cells sorted from blood, taken in a trial of the OX40 agonist ivuxolimab. These receptor sequences come from an adult with an advanced solid tumor such as melanoma, head and neck, liver or kidney cancer. The CDR3 runs from the conserved cysteine through the conserved F or W. D genes are given only for firm matches. Clone size, where shown, is once, few, many, or a class for clones that have expanded.

V: TRBV6-6; size: -; D: -; J: TRBJ2-7; CDR3: CASSYDGGDPSYEQYF; DNA: TGTGCCAGCAGTTACGACGGCGGAGACCCTTCCTACGAGCAGTACTTC
V: TRBV19; size: -; D: -; J: TRBJ1-1; CDR3: CASSMSRARTEAFF; DNA: TGTGCCAGTAGTATGTCCCGGGCTAGGACTGAAGCTTTCTTT
V: TRBV10-2; size: -; D: -; J: TRBJ1-2; CDR3: CASSKQVPGYGYTF; DNA: TGCGCCAGCAGTAAACAGGTCCCCGGCTATGGCTACACCTTC
V: TRBV19; size: -; D: TRBD2; J: TRBJ2-2; CDR3: CASSNLRLAGASGELFF; DNA: TGTGCCAGTAGTAATCTGCGTCTAGCGGGAGCGAGCGGGGAGCTGTTTTTT
V: TRBV19; size: -; D: -; J: TRBJ1-1; CDR3: CASTPFYSGTEAFF; DNA: TGTGCCAGTACCCCATTTTATTCGGGCACTGAAGCTTTCTTT
V: TRBV11-2; size: few; D: -; J: TRBJ2-7; CDR3: CASSHNTWRRGEQYF; DNA: TGTGCCAGCAGCCACAATACGTGGCGGAGAGGGGAGCAGTACTTC
V: TRBV5-1; size: -; D: TRBD1; J: TRBJ1-4; CDR3: CASSSQGGLANEKLFF; DNA: TGCGCCAGCAGCTCACAGGGGGGTTTGGCTAATGAAAAACTGTTTTTT
V: TRBV5-4; size: -; D: TRBD2; J: TRBJ2-7; CDR3: CASSGGGKVRGSEQYF; DNA: TGTGCCAGCAGCGGGGGGGGTAAAGTACGCGGGTCCGAGCAGTACTTC
V: TRBV6-1; size: -; D: -; J: TRBJ2-6; CDR3: CASSEVNRAGANVLTF; DNA: TGTGCCAGCAGTGAAGTCAACAGGGCTGGGGCCAACGTCCTGACTTTC
V: TRBV5-6; size: once; D: -; J: TRBJ2-1; CDR3: CASSLPGWSSYNEQFF; DNA: TGTGCCAGCAGCTTGCCCGGCTGGAGCTCCTACAATGAGCAGTTCTTC
V: TRBV11-2; size: once; D: -; J: TRBJ1-2; CDR3: CASSELKHKLRGGAYGYTF; DNA: TGTGCCAGCAGCGAATTAAAGCACAAACTCAGAGGGGGGGCCTATGGCTACACCTTC
V: TRBV19; size: -; D: TRBD1; J: TRBJ1-5; CDR3: CASSIRQGAFDQPQHF; DNA: TGTGCCAGTAGTATCAGACAGGGGGCTTTCGATCAGCCCCAGCATTTT
V: TRBV5-1; size: -; D: TRBD1; J: TRBJ2-3; CDR3: CASSAGQVGDTQYF; DNA: TGCGCCAGCAGCGCCGGACAGGTCGGAGATACGCAGTATTTT
V: TRBV11-3; size: -; D: -; J: TRBJ2-4; CDR3: CASSLEGNIQYF; DNA: TGTGCCAGCAGCTTAGAGGGAAACATTCAGTACTTC
V: TRBV11-2; size: -; D: TRBD1; J: TRBJ2-1; CDR3: CASSFRQGNNEQFF; DNA: TGTGCCAGCAGCTTCCGACAGGGCAACAATGAGCAGTTCTTC
V: TRBV6-5; size: few; D: -; J: TRBJ2-7; CDR3: CASPRDDFYEQYF; DNA: TGTGCCAGCCCCCGGGACGACTTCTACGAGCAGTACTTC
V: TRBV2; size: -; D: TRBD2; J: TRBJ2-1; CDR3: CASSARLAGGPSYNEQFF; DNA: TGTGCCAGCAGTGCCCGACTAGCGGGAGGGCCCTCCTACAATGAGCAGTTCTTC
V: TRBV2; size: -; D: -; J: TRBJ1-4; CDR3: CASMFRLGNEKLFF; DNA: TGTGCCAGCATGTTTCGGCTGGGTAATGAAAAACTGTTTTTT
V: TRBV5-1; size: -; D: -; J: TRBJ2-3; CDR3: CASSLRTATSTDTQYF; DNA: TGCGCCAGCAGCCTACGGACAGCAACTAGCACAGATACGCAGTATTTT
V: TRBV10-2; size: -; D: TRBD2; J: TRBJ2-3; CDR3: CASSEPRTSGRADTQYF; DNA: TGCGCCAGCAGTGAGCCGCGGACTAGCGGGAGAGCAGATACGCAGTATTTT
V: TRBV19; size: -; D: -; J: TRBJ2-2; CDR3: CASSIDPRGGTGELFF; DNA: TGTGCCAGTAGTATAGATCCTAGGGGGGGAACCGGGGAGCTGTTTTTT
V: TRBV11-3; size: few; D: -; J: TRBJ1-1; CDR3: CASSFSQQGKAFF; DNA: TGTGCCAGCAGCTTCAGCCAACAGGGTAAAGCTTTCTTT
V: TRBV7-3; size: -; D: TRBD1; J: TRBJ2-7; CDR3: CASSKGQGNEQYF; DNA: TGTGCCAGCAGCAAGGGACAGGGGAATGAGCAGTACTTC
V: TRBV30; size: -; D: TRBD1; J: TRBJ2-3; CDR3: CAWSRIQGLGTDTQYF; DNA: TGTGCCTGGAGTAGGATACAGGGGTTGGGCACAGATACGCAGTATTTT
V: TRBV7-9; size: -; D: TRBD2; J: TRBJ2-1; CDR3: CASSLTSGGPNNEQFF; DNA: TGTGCCAGCAGCTTAACTAGCGGGGGACCTAACAATGAGCAGTTCTTC
V: TRBV11-2; size: -; D: -; J: TRBJ1-4; CDR3: CASSLSLEGGKLFF; DNA: TGTGCCAGCAGCTTATCTTTGGAGGGCGGAAAACTGTTTTTT
V: TRBV15; size: -; D: -; J: TRBJ2-1; CDR3: CATSRFAVTSSYNEQFF; DNA: TGTGCCACCAGCAGATTTGCGGTCACGAGCTCCTACAATGAGCAGTTCTTC
V: TRBV7-2; size: -; D: -; J: TRBJ1-1; CDR3: CASSLYKNTEAFF; DNA: TGTGCCAGCAGCCTGTACAAGAACACTGAAGCTTTCTTT
V: TRBV28; size: -; D: TRBD1; J: TRBJ1-3; CDR3: CASTFQGGPSGNTIYF; DNA: TGTGCCAGCACCTTCCAAGGGGGCCCCTCTGGAAACACCATATATTTT
V: TRBV19; size: -; D: -; J: TRBJ1-1; CDR3: CASSNPNTLEAFF; DNA: TGTGCCAGTAGTAACCCCAACACCCTCGAAGCTTTCTTT
V: TRBV2; size: few; D: TRBD1; J: TRBJ1-1; CDR3: CASSERGRDAFF; DNA: TGTGCCAGCAGTGAAAGGGGGCGCGATGCTTTCTTT
V: TRBV20-1; size: -; D: -; J: TRBJ2-7; CDR3: CSARAGYEQYF; DNA: TGCAGTGCCAGGGCGGGCTACGAGCAGTACTTC
V: TRBV10-1; size: -; D: -; J: TRBJ1-4; CDR3: CASSEGPTNEKLFF; DNA: TGCGCCAGCAGTGAAGGTCCAACTAATGAAAAACTGTTTTTT
V: TRBV7-3; size: -; D: TRBD2; J: TRBJ2-1; CDR3: CASSKTTSGSLQFF; DNA: TGTGCCAGCAGCAAAACGACTAGCGGGAGTCTGCAGTTCTTC
V: TRBV28; size: -; D: -; J: TRBJ2-2; CDR3: CASSLAGPNTGELFF; DNA: TGTGCCAGCAGCCTTGCGGGCCCAAACACCGGGGAGCTGTTTTTT
V: TRBV6-6; size: -; D: -; J: TRBJ1-1; CDR3: CASSYLGHGGEAFF; DNA: TGTGCCAGCAGTTACCTGGGACACGGAGGGGAAGCTTTCTTT
V: TRBV6-5; size: -; D: TRBD2; J: TRBJ2-7; CDR3: CASSPSRGVSYEQYF; DNA: TGTGCCAGCAGTCCCTCGCGGGGGGTCTCCTACGAGCAGTACTTC
V: TRBV19; size: -; D: TRBD2; J: TRBJ2-4; CDR3: CASSREGSTVQYF; DNA: TGTGCCAGTAGTAGGGAGGGGTCAACGGTTCAGTACTTC
V: TRBV5-1; size: -; D: -; J: TRBJ1-1; CDR3: CASSLTDNTEAFF; DNA: TGCGCCAGCAGCTTGACAGATAACACTGAAGCTTTCTTT
V: TRBV18; size: once; D: TRBD2; J: TRBJ2-3; CDR3: CASSPPGTSSYTQYF; DNA: TGTGCCAGCTCACCACCAGGGACTAGCAGTTATACGCAGTATTTT
V: TRBV28; size: -; D: -; J: TRBJ2-1; CDR3: CASSLPGTYSYNEQFF; DNA: TGTGCCAGCAGTTTACCCGGGACGTATTCCTACAATGAGCAGTTCTTC
V: TRBV5-4; size: -; D: TRBD2; J: TRBJ2-1; CDR3: CASSLAGGLTNNEQFF; DNA: TGTGCCAGCAGCTTGGCGGGGGGGCTTACCAACAATGAGCAGTTCTTC
V: TRBV27; size: -; D: TRBD2; J: TRBJ2-7; CDR3: CASSLFLAGVFYEQYF; DNA: TGTGCCAGCAGTTTGTTTCTAGCGGGAGTTTTCTACGAGCAGTACTTC
V: TRBV20-1; size: -; D: -; J: TRBJ2-3; CDR3: CSAVSTDTQYF; DNA: TGCAGTGCTGTAAGCACAGATACGCAGTATTTT
V: TRBV12-5; size: -; D: -; J: TRBJ1-4; CDR3: CASGLLGPKGKLFF; DNA: TGTGCTAGTGGTTTGCTCGGGCCAAAAGGGAAACTGTTTTTT
V: TRBV27; size: -; D: -; J: TRBJ2-7; CDR3: CASSSRLVAYEQYF; DNA: TGTGCCAGCAGTTCCCGCCTTGTAGCCTACGAGCAGTACTTC
V: TRBV6-1; size: -; D: -; J: TRBJ2-1; CDR3: CASSLEAYLSNEQFF; DNA: TGTGCCAGCAGTTTAGAGGCCTATCTCAGCAATGAGCAGTTCTTC
V: TRBV6-5; size: -; D: -; J: TRBJ1-1; CDR3: CASSWNMYTEAFF; DNA: TGTGCCAGCAGTTGGAACATGTACACTGAAGCTTTCTTT
V: TRBV7-9; size: -; D: -; J: TRBJ2-5; CDR3: CASSLTGEETQYF; DNA: TGTGCCAGCAGCTTAACAGGCGAAGAGACCCAGTACTTC
V: TRBV7-2; size: -; D: -; J: TRBJ2-3; CDR3: CASSLLADTQYF; DNA: TGTGCCAGCAGCTTATTAGCAGATACGCAGTATTTT
V: TRBV6-5; size: -; D: TRBD1; J: TRBJ1-1; CDR3: CASSRQGGEAFF; DNA: TGTGCCAGCAGCCGACAGGGGGGAGAAGCTTTCTTT
V: TRBV16; size: -; D: TRBD1; J: TRBJ2-2; CDR3: CASSQLADRASSAGELFF; DNA: TGTGCCAGCAGCCAATTGGCGGACAGGGCGAGTTCAGCCGGGGAGCTGTTTTTT
V: TRBV15; size: -; D: TRBD1; J: TRBJ1-2; CDR3: CATSRDPGQGINGYTF; DNA: TGTGCCACCAGCAGAGATCCGGGACAGGGTATCAATGGCTACACCTTC